This TCR beta chain comes out of a study of beta chain features in type 1 diabetes. Study-wide points: Compared to healthy donors, patients appeared to have naive, central memory and Treg TCRB repertoires that were more alike. TCRB CDR3s were moderately but significantly shorter in Type 1 diabetes patients in all four CD4+ subsets.

This clone was detected only a few times. The antigen remains unidentified. CDR3 length equals 15 residues. Germline CDR1 is SEHNR and CDR2 is FQNEAQ (reference sequence). V shed 3 bases, J shed 7 bases, and the junction held 9 bases outside the gene matches. Every bit of the isolated RNA underwent reverse transcription, so sequencing read expressed TCRB transcripts. Assay used: immunoSEQ multiplex PCR; TCRdb lists only in-frame clones, some missing. The repertoire has approximately 280,000 clones, approximately 16% of them found once; the top ten carry less than 0.02%. The sample was naive CD4+ T cells from blood. The V call is TRBV7-9, the J call TRBJ2-4; 7 nucleotides line up with TRBD1. The receptor was derived from a man aged 18 to 30 with type 1 diabetes. The DNA of the CDR3 is TGTGCCAGCAGCTTCGCTGACAGGGAGAACAACATTCAGTACTTC. Translating gives CASSFADRENNIQYF.